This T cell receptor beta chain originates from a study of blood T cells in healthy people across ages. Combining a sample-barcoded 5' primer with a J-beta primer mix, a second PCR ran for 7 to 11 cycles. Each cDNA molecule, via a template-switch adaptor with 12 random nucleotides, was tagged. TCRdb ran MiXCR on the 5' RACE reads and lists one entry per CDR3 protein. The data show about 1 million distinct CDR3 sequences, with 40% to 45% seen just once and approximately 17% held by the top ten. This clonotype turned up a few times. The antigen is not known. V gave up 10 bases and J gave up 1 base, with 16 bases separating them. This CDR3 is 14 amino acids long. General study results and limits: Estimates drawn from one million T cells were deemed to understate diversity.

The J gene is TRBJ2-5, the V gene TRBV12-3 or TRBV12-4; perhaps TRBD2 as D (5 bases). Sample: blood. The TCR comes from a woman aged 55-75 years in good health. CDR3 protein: CATARGPGQETQYF. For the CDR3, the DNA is TGTGCCACCGCACGAGGGCCTGGCCAAGAGACCCAGTACTTC.